A single sample is the source of the 31 T cell receptor beta chains below, sequenced in a study of vaccination effects on CD4 cells after COVID-19. These receptors lack a known antigen. Antigen-specific CD4+ T cells were first expanded with viral peptide pools by the ViraFEST assay and only then sequenced. Once cultured for 9 to 11 days, the cells underwent separation to obtain CD4+ T cells. Recipients of the vaccine had no prior SARS-CoV-2 infection and negative nucleocapsid antibodies. Some clones are missing from TCRdb's copy, which holds only in-frame ones; the method was immunoSEQ multiplex PCR. The sample lists about 20,000 clones; approximately 72% were seen once. The sample was CD4+ T cells from PBMCs cultured with HCoV-NL63 spike peptides, taken before COVID-19 vaccination. These receptors originate from a human donor who received a COVID-19 vaccine.

As DNA, the CDR3 is TGTGCCAGCAGGATCGATCCACTCGGAAGGGGGAGCGGGGGCAACAATGAGCAGTTCTTC. Its translation: CASRIDPLGRGSGGNNEQFF. The genes are TRBV27 and TRBJ2-1; 8 bases map to TRBD2. The V gene's germline CDR1 is MNHEY and CDR2 SMNVEV (reference sequence). J gave up 5 bases and V 6 bases, and 24 bases lay outside the gene matches. The CDR3 length is 20 residues.

The rearrangement links TRBV9 to TRBJ1-1; D possibly corresponds to TRBD1 (5 bases). This CDR3 has 16 residues. Per the germline V gene, CDR1 is SGDLS and CDR2 is YYNGEE. The ends were cut back, 6 bases at V and 5 bases at J, with 23 bases in the middle. The CDR3 sequence: CASTPGSGTAITEAFF. The CDR3 DNA reads TGTGCCAGCACTCCGGGTTCGGGGACCGCTATAACTGAAGCTTTCTTT.

The chain combines TRBV9 with TRBJ2-1; the D call may be TRBD1 or TRBD2 (5 bases each). CDR3 length: 14 amino acids. Between the trimmed V and J ends, which lost 3 bases and 6 bases, there was a span of 13 bases. The V gene's germline CDR1 is SGDLS and CDR2 YYNGEE. Written as DNA, the CDR3 is TGTGCCAGCAGCGGGGTGGGACCCCCCAATGAGCAGTTCTTC. It is translated as CASSGVGPPNEQFF.

This clone was seen a handful of times. The J gene is TRBJ2-1, the V gene TRBV7-9; either TRBD1 or TRBD2 may supply D (5 bases each). V was pared by 5 bases and J by 0 bases, with 11 bases between. Germline CDR1 reads SEHNR; CDR2 reads FQNEAQ (reference sequence). This CDR3 has 15 residues. The CDR3 protein is CASSLRDGSYNEQFF. The CDR3 bases are TGTGCCAGCAGCCTCCGGGACGGCTCCTACAATGAGCAGTTCTTC.

The chain has TRBV18 and TRBJ2-7; 7 bases match TRBD1. The V and J ends lost 3 bases and 6 bases, in that order; junction bases with no gene match: 20. CDR1 is KGHSH, CDR2 LQKENI, per germline. CDR3 length equals 18 residues. For the CDR3, the DNA is TGTGCCAGCTCACCCAGGACAGGCCGAGACCAAGGGACCTCCGAGCAGTACTTC. Translated, it gives CASSPRTGRDQGTSEQYF.

The V call is TRBV6-5, the J call TRBJ2-2; D might be TRBD2 (6 bases). Trimming pared 8 bases from V and 4 bases from J, leaving 11 bases between. Germline V lookup: CDR1 MNHEY, CDR2 SVGAGI. The CDR3 is made up of 13 amino acids. In DNA form, the CDR3 reads TGTGCCAGCCGGGGGAGACGCACCGGGGAGCTGTTTTTT. This codes for CASRGRRTGELFF.

The rearrangement joins TRBV5-1 to TRBJ2-1; weak D call: TRBD2 (6 bases). The germline V gene has CDR1 SGHRS and CDR2 YFSETQ. V was clipped by 0 bases and J by 6 bases, with 13 bases between them. There are 15 residues in the CDR3. The CDR3 coding sequence is TGCGCCAGCAGCTTGGAATCGGGAGCCCTCAATGAGCAGTTCTTC. The encoded protein is CASSLESGALNEQFF. The variable domain in full, completed from reference TRBV5-1 and TRBJ2-1, reads KAGVTQTPRYLIKTRGQQVTLSCSPISGHRSVSWYQQTPGQGLQFLFEYFSETQRNKGNFPGRFSGRQFSNSRSEMNVSTLELGDSALYLCASSLESGALNEQFFGPGTRLTVL.

The chain links TRBV7-9 to TRBJ2-1; 12 bases match TRBD2. There are 16 residues in the CDR3. With 5 bases clipped from V and 3 bases from J, the junction kept 5 bases outside the gene matches. The germline CDR1 and CDR2 sequences are SEHNR and FQNEAQ (reference sequence). Here the CDR3 reads CASSRLAGDSYNEQFF. The CDR3 DNA is TGTGCCAGCAGCCGACTAGCGGGGGACAGCTACAATGAGCAGTTCTTC. Drawing the rest from reference TRBV7-9 and TRBJ2-1, the complete variable domain is DTGVSQNPRHKITKRGQNVTFRCDPISEHNRLYWYRQTLGQGPEFLTYFQNEAQLEKSRLLSDRFSAERPKGSFSTLEIQRTEQGDSAMYLCASSRLAGDSYNEQFFGPGTRLTVL.

This chain joins TRBV11-2 and TRBJ2-7, with D perhaps assigned TRBD1 or TRBD2 (5 bases each). The CDR3 runs 12 residues. CDR1 and CDR2 from the germline V gene are SGHAT and FQNNGV. V was cut by 5 bases and J by 9 bases, with 14 bases left in between. CDR3 residues: CASSPSGARQYF. CDR3 sequence (DNA): TGTGCCAGCAGCCCCTCCGGGGCCCGGCAGTACTTC.

The J gene is TRBJ2-1, the V gene TRBV2, with D maybe TRBD2 (7 bases). The germline V and J ends were trimmed by 8 bases and 2 bases, with 22 bases remaining between them. Germline V gene data show CDR1 as SNHLY and CDR2 as FYNNEI. The CDR3 has 17 residues. The CDR3 sequence is CASPNPSRGAAYNEQFF. CDR3 DNA: TGTGCCAGCCCAAACCCTTCCCGGGGGGCGGCCTACAATGAGCAGTTCTTC.

A single count supports this clone. The chain joins TRBV27 to TRBJ2-7, with 9 bases fitting TRBD2. Germline V lookup: CDR1 MNHEY, CDR2 SMNVEV (reference sequence). The CDR3 spans 14 residues. The V gene end was trimmed by 7 bases and the J gene end by 7 bases; junction bases not matched to a gene: 11. CDR3 residues: CASITTSGGSEQYF. The CDR3 DNA follows: TGTGCCAGCATTACGACTAGCGGTGGGAGTGAGCAGTACTTC.

The gene calls are TRBV18 and TRBJ2-1; D is perhaps TRBD2 (5 bases). The CDR3 length is 15 residues. CDR1 KGHSH and CDR2 LQKENI come from the germline V gene. V was shortened by 5 bases and J by 1 base, with 12 bases between the two germline ends. The CDR3 nucleotides are TGTGCCAGCTCAAGCCGAGAGGGTTCCTACAATGAGCAGTTCTTC. Translated: CASSSREGSYNEQFF.

This clone was counted between two and nine times. V gene TRBV21-1 combines with J gene TRBJ2-7; TRBD2, as called in the table, went unchecked against the DNA. TRBV21-1 is a documented pseudogene. This CDR3 is 13 amino acids long. CDR3 region: CASKRSTSPEQYF. In DNA, the CDR3 is TGTGCCAGCAAGAGGTCGACTTCCCCCGAGCAGTACTTC.

V and J are TRBV5-1 and TRBJ1-3, with D unresolved. Germline values: CDR1 SGHRS, CDR2 YFSETQ. With 0 bases removed from V and 8 bases from J, the gap between germline ends came to 9 bases. There are 13 residues in the CDR3. The CDR3 sequence is CASSLDSGDTIYF. CDR3 DNA sequence: TGCGCCAGCAGCTTGGACAGTGGGGACACCATATATTTT.

A single count supports this clone. The chain joins TRBV28 to TRBJ1-5, with 7 bases that match TRBD1. The CDR3 is 16 amino acids. Germline V lookup: CDR1 MDHEN, CDR2 SYDVKM. V gave up 2 bases and J gave up 0 bases; unmatched junction bases: 4. In DNA, the CDR3 is TGTGCCAGCAGTTTAGGGACAGCATATAGCAATCAGCCCCAGCATTTT. Translated, it gives CASSLGTAYSNQPQHF.

The chain is built from TRBV27 and TRBJ2-7, with D hard to call. The V end was cut by 6 bases, the J end by 4 bases, with 19 bases between. This CDR3 region has 15 residues. The V gene's germline CDR1 is MNHEY and CDR2 SMNVEV (reference sequence). The CDR3: CASSPSGFASYEQYF. The CDR3 DNA is TGTGCCAGCAGCCCAAGTGGGTTTGCATCATACGAGCAGTACTTC.

The chain combines TRBV10-1 with TRBJ2-7, with D maybe TRBD1 (7 bases). Per the germline V gene, CDR1 is WNHNN and CDR2 is SYGVQD (reference sequence). V was clipped by 3 bases and J by 4 bases, with 16 bases between them. There are 15 residues in the CDR3. CDR3 amino acids: CASSDPEQGTYEQYF. DNA of the CDR3: TGCGCCAGCAGTGACCCAGAACAGGGGACTTACGAGCAGTACTTC.

This clone has just one count. The chain links TRBV12-3 or TRBV12-4 to TRBJ1-2, with 8 bases aligning to TRBD1. V shed 5 bases, J shed 8 bases, and the junction held 7 bases outside the gene matches. This CDR3 contains 13 residues. As DNA, the CDR3 is TGTGCCAGCAGTATGTTTGGGGACAGGGGCTACACCTTC. It is translated as CASSMFGDRGYTF.

The genes are TRBV6-4 and TRBJ2-3, with D possibly TRBD2 on 6 matching bases. The CDR3 is 15 residues long. CDR1 is MRHNA, CDR2 SNTAGT, per germline. Trimming pared 0 bases from V and 0 bases from J, leaving 7 bases between. The CDR3 reads CASSDSAGSTDTQYF. The CDR3 region has the DNA TGTGCCAGCAGTGACTCGGCGGGGAGCACAGATACGCAGTATTTT.

The chain carries TRBV29-1 and TRBJ2-3; 14 bases are a match to TRBD2. The germline V gene has CDR1 SQVTM and CDR2 ANQGSEA. This CDR3 has 17 residues. J lost 6 bases, V lost 3 bases, and 11 bases had no gene match. The DNA for the CDR3 is TGCAGCGTTGAGGGACTAGCGGGGGACCATTCCTGGGATACGCAGTATTTT. Translated, it gives CSVEGLAGDHSWDTQYF.

The chain has TRBV29-1 and TRBJ2-5; D call uncertain. CDR3 length equals 13 residues. Trimming shortened V by 7 bases and J by 1 base, and 13 bases separated the two germline ends. Germline loops: CDR1 SQVTM, CDR2 ANQGSEA. In DNA form, the CDR3 reads TGCAGCGCCCACTCGGGCAGCCAAGAGACCCAGTACTTC. Protein: CSAHSGSQETQYF.

This clone has only one observation. The V call is TRBV6-2 or TRBV6-3, the J call TRBJ1-5; no clear D gene. Trimming stripped 0 bases from V and 1 base from J, with 19 bases between. CDR1 is MNHEY and CDR2 is SVGEGT in the germline V gene. This CDR3 spans 19 amino acids. The CDR3 nucleotides are TGTGCCAGCAGTTACTCGATTCCTCAAACAACGCAGAGCAATCAGCCCCAGCATTTT. This sequence encodes CASSYSIPQTTQSNQPQHF.

The CDR3 DNA is TGCAGTGCACGACTAGTAGAGACCCAGTACTTC. Protein sequence: CSARLVETQYF. The chain combines TRBV20-1 with TRBJ2-5; weak D call: TRBD2 (6 bases). The V gene's germline CDR1 is DFQATT and CDR2 SNEGSKA (reference sequence). V lost 6 bases and J 4 bases, leaving 9 bases between the germline ends. CDR3 length: 11 amino acids.

This clone was seen more than once but under ten times. This sequence joins TRBV9 and TRBJ2-3; possible D gene TRBD2, 7 bases. The CDR3 consists of 17 residues. Germline values: CDR1 SGDLS, CDR2 YYNGEE. The germline V and J ends were trimmed by 4 bases and 3 bases, with 21 bases remaining between them. Here the CDR3 reads CASSIQGRGGRTDTQYF. CDR3 nucleotides: TGTGCCAGCAGCATCCAGGGGAGGGGGGGCCGGACAGATACGCAGTATTTT.

The gene calls are TRBV7-4 and TRBJ2-1; 9 bases are shared with TRBD2. The junction had 15 bases not matched to a gene; V was cut back by 5 bases and J by 4 bases. The V gene's germline CDR1 is SGHVT and CDR2 SQSDAQ. CDR3 length equals 18 residues. The CDR3 is CASSDPLFEREVYNEQFF. The CDR3 DNA is TGTGCCAGCAGCGACCCCCTCTTTGAGCGGGAGGTTTACAATGAGCAGTTCTTC.

The genes are TRBV6-5 and TRBJ1-3; D gene unclear. CDR1 is MNHEY, CDR2 SVGAGI, per germline. This CDR3 is 16 amino acids long. Trimming shortened V by 0 bases and J by 3 bases, and 12 bases separated the two germline ends. The CDR3 loop is CASSYSRGRGGNTIYF. The CDR3 nucleotides read TGTGCCAGCAGTTACTCGAGAGGGAGAGGTGGAAACACCATATATTTT.

This chain links TRBV6-4 with TRBJ2-1; D is ambiguous. The CDR3 has 13 residues. V was pared by 4 bases and J by 5 bases, with 9 bases between. CDR1 MRHNA and CDR2 SNTAGT come from the germline V gene. For the CDR3, the DNA is TGTGCCAGCAGTGTTTTAGCAGACAATGAGCAGTTCTTC. Encoded protein: CASSVLADNEQFF.

The chain joins TRBV15 to TRBJ2-1; perhaps TRBD2 as D (5 bases). Germline assignment: CDR1 LNHNV and CDR2 YYDKDF (reference sequence). V was cut by 0 bases and J by 6 bases, with 12 bases left in between. This CDR3 is built from 15 residues. For the CDR3, the DNA is TGTGCCACCAGCAGAGAACTAGTAAGGAGCAATGAGCAGTTCTTC. Translated: CATSRELVRSNEQFF.

The rearrangement joins TRBV18 to TRBJ2-5, with D unclear. Trimming removed 0 bases from V and 2 bases from J, with 13 bases in between. Germline-derived CDR1 and CDR2 are KGHSH and LQKENI. This CDR3 spans 16 amino acids. The CDR3 region has the DNA TGTGCCAGCTCACCACCAGGTTTCAGGCAACAAGAGACCCAGTACTTC. It encodes CASSPPGFRQQETQYF.

V is TRBV11-2 and J is TRBJ1-2, with D possibly being TRBD1 (5 bases). CDR3 size: 15 residues. Deletions cut 5 bases from V and 4 bases from J, with 17 bases between. The germline gives CDR1 SGHAT, CDR2 FQNNGV. CDR3 nucleotide sequence: TGTGCCAGCAGCCAAATTGCAGGGAAGTCCTATGGCTACACCTTC. Protein: CASSQIAGKSYGYTF.

V is TRBV30 and J is TRBJ2-7, with 11 nucleotides matching TRBD2. J gave up 5 bases and V 2 bases, and 11 bases lay outside the gene matches. CDR1 and CDR2 (germline): GTSNPN, SVGIG (reference sequence). CDR3 length: 16 amino acids. Written as DNA, the CDR3 is TGTGCCTGGAGTTTACCAGGCACTAGCGGGGGAGACGAGCAGTACTTC. This codes for CAWSLPGTSGGDEQYF. Looking up the rest from reference TRBV30 and TRBJ2-7 gives the full variable domain: SQTIHQWPATLVQPVGSPLSLECTVEGTSNPNLYWYRQAAGRGLQLLFYSVGIGQISSEVPQNLSASRPQDRQFILSSKKLLLSDSGFYLCAWSLPGTSGGDEQYFGPGTRLTVT.